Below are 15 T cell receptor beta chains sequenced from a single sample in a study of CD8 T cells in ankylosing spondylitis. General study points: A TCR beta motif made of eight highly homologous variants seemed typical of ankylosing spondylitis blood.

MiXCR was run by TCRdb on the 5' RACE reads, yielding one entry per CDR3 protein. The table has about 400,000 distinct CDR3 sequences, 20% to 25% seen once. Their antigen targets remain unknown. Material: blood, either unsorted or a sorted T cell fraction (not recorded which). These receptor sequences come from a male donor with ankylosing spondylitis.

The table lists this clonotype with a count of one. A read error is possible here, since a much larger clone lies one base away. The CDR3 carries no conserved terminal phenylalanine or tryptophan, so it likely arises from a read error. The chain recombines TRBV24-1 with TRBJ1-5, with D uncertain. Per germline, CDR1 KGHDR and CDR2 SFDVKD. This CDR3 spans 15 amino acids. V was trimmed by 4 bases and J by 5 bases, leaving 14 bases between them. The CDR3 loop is CATSDPTGPDQPQHS. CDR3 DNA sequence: TGTGCCACCAGTGACCCGACGGGCCCCGATCAGCCCCAGCATTCT.

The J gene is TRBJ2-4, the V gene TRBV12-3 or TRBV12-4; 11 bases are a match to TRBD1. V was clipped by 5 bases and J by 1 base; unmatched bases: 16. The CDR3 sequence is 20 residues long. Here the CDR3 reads CASSQGQGVVGSRAKNIQYF. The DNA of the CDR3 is TGTGCCAGCAGTCAGGGACAGGGGGTAGTCGGGTCACGGGCCAAAAACATTCAGTACTTC.

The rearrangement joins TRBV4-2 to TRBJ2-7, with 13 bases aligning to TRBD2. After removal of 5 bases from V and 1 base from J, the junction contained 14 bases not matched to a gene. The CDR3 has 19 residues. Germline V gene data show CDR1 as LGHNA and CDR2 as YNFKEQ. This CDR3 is CASSTQGGTSGALSYEQYF. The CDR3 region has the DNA TGTGCCAGCAGCACCCAAGGGGGGACTAGCGGGGCCTTGTCCTACGAGCAGTACTTC.

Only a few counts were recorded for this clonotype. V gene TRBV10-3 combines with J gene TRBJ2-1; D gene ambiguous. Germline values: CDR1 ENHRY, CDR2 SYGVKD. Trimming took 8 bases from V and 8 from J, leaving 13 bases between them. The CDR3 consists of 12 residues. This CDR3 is CAIRDANDEQFF. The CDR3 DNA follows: TGTGCCATCCGCGACGCCAACGATGAGCAGTTCTTC.

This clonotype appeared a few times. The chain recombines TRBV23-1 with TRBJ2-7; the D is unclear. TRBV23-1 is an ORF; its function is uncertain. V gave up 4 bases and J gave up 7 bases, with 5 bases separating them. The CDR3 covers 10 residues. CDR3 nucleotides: TGCGCCAGCAGTCGTGGGGAGCAGTACTTC. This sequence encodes CASSRGEQYF.

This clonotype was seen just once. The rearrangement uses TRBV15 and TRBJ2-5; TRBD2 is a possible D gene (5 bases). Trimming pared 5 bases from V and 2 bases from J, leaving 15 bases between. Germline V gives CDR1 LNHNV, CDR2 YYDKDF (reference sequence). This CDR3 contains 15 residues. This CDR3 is CATSRDRTRQETQYF. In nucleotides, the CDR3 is TGTGCCACCAGCCGTGATAGGACTCGGCAAGAGACCCAGTACTTC. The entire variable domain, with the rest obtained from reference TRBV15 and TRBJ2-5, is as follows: DAMVIQNPRYQVTQFGKPVTLSCSQTLNHNVMYWYQQKSSQAPKLLFHYYDKDFNNEADTPDNFQSRRPNTSFCFLDIRSPGLGDTAMYLCATSRDRTRQETQYFGPGTRLLVL.

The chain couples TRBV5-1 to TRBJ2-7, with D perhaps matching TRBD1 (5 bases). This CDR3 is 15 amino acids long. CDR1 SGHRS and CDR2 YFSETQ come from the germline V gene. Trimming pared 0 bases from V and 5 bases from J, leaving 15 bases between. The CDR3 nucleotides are TGCGCCAGCAGCTTGGTGTTGGCCAGGGAAGACGAGCAGTACTTC. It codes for CASSLVLAREDEQYF.

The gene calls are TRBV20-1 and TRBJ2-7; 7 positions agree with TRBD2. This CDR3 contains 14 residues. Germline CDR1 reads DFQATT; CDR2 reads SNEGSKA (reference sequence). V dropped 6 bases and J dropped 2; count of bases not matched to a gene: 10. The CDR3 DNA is TGCAGTGCGAGCACTAGCGACTACGCCTACGAGCAGTACTTC. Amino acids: CSASTSDYAYEQYF.

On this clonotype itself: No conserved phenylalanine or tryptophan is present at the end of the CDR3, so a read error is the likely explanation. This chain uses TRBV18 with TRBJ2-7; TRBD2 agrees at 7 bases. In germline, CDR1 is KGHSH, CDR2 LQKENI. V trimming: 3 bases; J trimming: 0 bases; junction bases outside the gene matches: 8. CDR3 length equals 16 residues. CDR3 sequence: CASSPRLGGSSYEQYY. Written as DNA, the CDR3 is TGTGCCAGCTCACCTCGCCTAGGCGGGAGCTCCTACGAGCAGTACTAC.

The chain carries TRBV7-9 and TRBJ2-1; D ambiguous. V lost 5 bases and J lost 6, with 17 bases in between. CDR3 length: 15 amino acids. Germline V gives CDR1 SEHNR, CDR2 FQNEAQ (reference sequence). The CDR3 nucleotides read TGTGCCAGCAGCCCCCCCGTAAGGATGGGCAATGAGCAGTTCTTC. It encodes CASSPPVRMGNEQFF. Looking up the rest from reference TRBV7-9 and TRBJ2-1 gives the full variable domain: DTGVSQNPRHKITKRGQNVTFRCDPISEHNRLYWYRQTLGQGPEFLTYFQNEAQLEKSRLLSDRFSAERPKGSFSTLEIQRTEQGDSAMYLCASSPPVRMGNEQFFGPGTRLTVL.

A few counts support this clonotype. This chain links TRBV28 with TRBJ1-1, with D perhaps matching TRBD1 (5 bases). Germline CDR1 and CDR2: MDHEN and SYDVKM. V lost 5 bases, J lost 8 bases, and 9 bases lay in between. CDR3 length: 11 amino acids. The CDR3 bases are TGTGCCAGCAGTGGGGGTCAAGAAGCTTTCTTT. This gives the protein CASSGGQEAFF.

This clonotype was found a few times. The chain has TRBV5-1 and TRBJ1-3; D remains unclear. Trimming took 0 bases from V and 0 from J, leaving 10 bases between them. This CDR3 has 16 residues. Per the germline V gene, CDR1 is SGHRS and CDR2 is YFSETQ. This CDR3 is CASSLAPINSGNTIYF. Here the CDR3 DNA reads TGCGCCAGCAGCTTGGCCCCTATCAACTCTGGAAACACCATATATTTT.

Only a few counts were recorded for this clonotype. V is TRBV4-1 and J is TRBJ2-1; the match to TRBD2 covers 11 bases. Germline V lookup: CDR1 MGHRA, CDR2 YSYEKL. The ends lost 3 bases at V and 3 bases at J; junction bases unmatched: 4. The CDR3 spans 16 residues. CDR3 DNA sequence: TGCGCCAGCAGCCACCTACTAGCGGGGGACTACAATGAGCAGTTCTTC. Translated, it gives CASSHLLAGDYNEQFF.

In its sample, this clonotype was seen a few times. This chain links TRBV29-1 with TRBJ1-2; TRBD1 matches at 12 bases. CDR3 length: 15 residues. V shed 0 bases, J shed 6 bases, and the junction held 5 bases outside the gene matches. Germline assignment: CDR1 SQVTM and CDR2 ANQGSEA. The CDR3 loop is CSVEDWDRGPDGYTF. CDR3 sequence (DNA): TGCAGCGTTGAAGATTGGGACAGGGGGCCCGATGGCTACACCTTC.

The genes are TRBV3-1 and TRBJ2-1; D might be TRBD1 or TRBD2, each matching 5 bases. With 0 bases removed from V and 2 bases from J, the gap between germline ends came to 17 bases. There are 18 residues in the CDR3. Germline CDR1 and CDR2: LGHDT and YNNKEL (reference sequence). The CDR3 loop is CASSQDSLGASTYNEQFF. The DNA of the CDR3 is TGTGCCAGCAGCCAAGATAGCCTCGGGGCTAGCACCTACAATGAGCAGTTCTTC.